The table lists the clone carrying this T cell receptor beta chain with a few counts. Its matching antigen is unknown. The TCR beta CDR3 regions underwent amplification using RNA transcripts as the source. The HTBI set primed first-round TCR CDR3 RT-PCR. TCRdb independently ran MiXCR on the multiplex PCR reads; one entry per CDR3 protein. The sample records under 350,000 distinct CDR3 sequences, around a sixth being singletons. Germline values: CDR1 MNHNS, CDR2 SASEGT. There are 9 residues in the CDR3. Deletions cut 1 base from V and 14 bases from J, with 5 bases between. These data come from a study of T cells in Graves' hyperthyroidism and ophthalmopathy. Broader study findings: The model forecast ophthalmopathy, anticipating it by a median roughly 6.3 months before onset.

Recently diagnosed hyperthyroidism of less than 2 months' duration affected patients aged 18 to 65. Any patient presenting with uncontrolled infection, other autoimmune disease, pregnancy or lactation was left out. Based on clinical symptoms, serum thyroxine and TRAb, thyroid ultrasound and orbital computed tomography, diagnoses were reached. The sample consisted of blood. The clonotype comes from a woman aged 45-65 years with Graves' hyperthyroidism. The V gene is TRBV6-1, the J gene TRBJ1-2; no clear D gene. This CDR3 reads CASSEVTTF. Written as DNA, the CDR3 is TGTGCCAGCAGTGAAGTAACTACCTTC.